One TCR beta chain is described in this entry. Localized lung adenocarcinoma, a non-small cell lung cancer, affected the donors. TCRdb called the PCR reads again in MiXCR, with one record for every CDR3 protein. The sample includes nearly 7,000 distinct CDR3 sequences, around half seen only once; the top ten take about 40%. The data were taken from a study of CD4 and CD8 cells across lung adenocarcinoma regions. Trimming removed 2 bases from V and 7 bases from J, with 15 bases in between. CDR1 is MGHRA, CDR2 YSYEKL, per germline. CDR3 length: 14 residues. The chain couples TRBV4-1 to TRBJ2-7, with D perhaps TRBD2 (5 bases). This receptor was identified in a male donor with lung adenocarcinoma. The CD4 and CD8 labels of this study may be unreliable. The sequencing input was CD8+ T cells from the center of a lung tumor. The CDR3 DNA follows: TGCGCCAGCAGCCAACTAATAGCTACGGGGGAGCAGTACTTC. This translates into CASSQLIATGEQYF.